This T cell receptor beta chain was sequenced for a study of blood T cell repertoires in COVID-19. Overall study: Collection of acute and convalescent COVID-19 samples took place in the United States, Italy and Spain. PBMCs, B-cell-depleted T cells, or T cells were the source of the cDNA or gDNA that made up the material.

The CDR3 totals 13 residues. Germline lookup yields CDR1 SGHRS and CDR2 YFSETQ. V lost 3 bases, J lost 7 bases, and 13 bases lay in between. In the original analysis: How many nucleated cells were present was estimated from reference gene primer amplification. Measured with immunoSEQ multiplex PCR; TCRdb has only the in-frame clones, and not every one. D and trimming were read from the DNA, whereas the V and J calls and clone size are those reported in that table. The sample includes about 69,000 clones, around 77% of them seen just once. Material for sequencing was peripheral blood. The clonotype originates from a man in his fifties or sixties with acute or convalescent COVID-19. The chain employs TRBV5-1 and TRBJ1-2, with D perhaps TRBD1 (5 bases). CDR3 DNA: TGCGCCAGCAGCTCCGCCCGGGGGGGTGGCTACACCTTC. It translates to CASSSARGGGYTF.